This T cell receptor beta chain was obtained from a study of cytomegalovirus exposure and HLA in healthy donors. Study-wide results and caveats: Presence/absence analysis assumed near-uniform sequencing depth across donors. Previously analyzed data showed that most TCR beta V segments were productive at a frequency of about 90% or about 30%.

Amplification used 60 Vbeta primers and 13 Jbeta primers. The table came from immunoSEQ multiplex PCR; TCRdb's copy has only in-frame clones and leaves some out. The sample lists about 160,000 clones; 83% were seen once. Points on this clone: The target antigen is unknown.

Healthy bone marrow donors made up the cohort. At collection, donors were nominally healthy, but unrecorded immune exposures were probable. V lost 5 bases and J 0 bases, leaving 14 bases between the germline ends. The CDR3 is 17 amino acids. Germline-derived CDR1 and CDR2 are SGHTA and FQGNSA. The TCR was taken from a man in his fifties or sixties in good health and CMV-seropositive. The sequenced sample was PBMCs. This chain connects TRBV7-2 to TRBJ1-6; D uncertain. The CDR3 loop reads CASSPRSASSYNSPLHF. The CDR3 bases are TGTGCCAGCAGCCCACGGAGCGCTAGCTCCTATAATTCACCCCTCCACTTT.